A single sample gave rise to the 13 T cell receptor beta chains below, sequenced in a study of T cell repertoires in cytomegalovirus infection. One entry per CDR3 protein, called by TCRdb with MiXCR from the reads. Of approximately 700,000 distinct CDR3 sequences in the sample, approximately 40% are singletons; the top ten hold 2.8%. Material for sequencing was PBMCs. The receptor set was obtained from a human donor in good health (CMV status not recorded). Some clones in this sample may be carry-over from other donors' samples.

A note on this clonotype: Compared with germline, one end of the junction differs, possibly owing to a read error. The chain recombines TRBV7-2 with TRBJ1-5; D not resolved. Germline assignment: CDR1 SGHTA and CDR2 FQGNSA. This CDR3 is built from 15 residues. The CDR3 spells CASSLIDHSNQPKHF. CDR3 DNA sequence: TGTGCCAGCAGCTTGATCGATCATAGCAATCAGCCCAAGCATTTT.

Here the CDR3 reads CASNRGIINYGYTF. CDR3 nucleotides: TGTGCCAGCAATCGAGGGATTATTAACTATGGCTACACCTTC. The chain couples TRBV28 to TRBJ1-2; no definite D call. V lost 7 bases to trimming and J lost 1 base, with 13 bases between them. The CDR3 is 14 residues long. The germline CDR1 and CDR2 sequences are MDHEN and SYDVKM.

This clonotype was seen only a few times. The chain employs TRBV7-2 and TRBJ1-2; a possible D gene is TRBD1 (6 bases). V lost 2 bases and J lost 5, with 18 bases in between. There are 16 residues in the CDR3. From germline, CDR1 is SGHTA and CDR2 FQGNSA. The CDR3 coding sequence is TGTGCCAGCAGCTTAACCGTTGACAGGCACGGGTATGGCTACACCTTC. It encodes CASSLTVDRHGYGYTF.

This clonotype occurred a few times. The chain uses TRBV10-3 and TRBJ2-1, with D unclear. The CDR3 loop spans 13 amino acids. Germline V lookup: CDR1 ENHRY, CDR2 SYGVKD. Trimming stripped 1 base from V and 6 bases from J, with 7 bases between. The CDR3 nucleotides read TGTGCCATCAGTGAGTTCTCTAGCAATGAGCAGTTCTTC. It is translated as CAISEFSSNEQFF.

The chain recombines TRBV7-9 with TRBJ2-7, with D perhaps TRBD1 (6 bases). The CDR3 contains 15 residues. CDR1 and CDR2 (germline): SEHNR, FQNEAQ (reference sequence). Between the trimmed V and J ends, which lost 5 bases and 0 bases, there was a span of 14 bases. CDR3 sequence (DNA): TGTGCCAGCAGCCCCCCGACAGGTTTCTCCTACGAGCAGTACTTC. Encoded protein: CASSPPTGFSYEQYF.

This clonotype was detected many times. The chain employs TRBV7-2 and TRBJ1-5; D may be TRBD1 (5 bases). The germline gives CDR1 SGHTA, CDR2 FQGNSA. Trimming cost V 1 base and J 6 bases, with 13 bases left between them. This CDR3 spans 15 amino acids. In nucleotides, the CDR3 is TGTGCCAGCAGCTTAGGGGGGTTGGGGGTTCAGCCCCAGCATTTT. The encoded protein is CASSLGGLGVQPQHF.

The chain joins TRBV5-5 to TRBJ2-7; 10 bases align to TRBD1. Germline loops: CDR1 SGHKS, CDR2 YYEKEE (reference sequence). This CDR3 is built from 12 residues. Germline trimming cut 9 bases from V and 4 bases from J; bases unmatched to any gene: 4. The CDR3 DNA sequence: TGTGCCACCGAGGGACAGGGGTACGAGCAGTACTTC. As protein: CATEGQGYEQYF.

This rearrangement joins TRBV29-1 to TRBJ2-1, with D maybe TRBD1 (5 bases). The CDR3 contains 12 residues. V was trimmed by 8 bases and J by 6 bases, leaving 14 bases between them. The germline V gene encodes CDR1 SQVTM and CDR2 ANQGSEA. The CDR3 nucleotides read TGCAGCAGAATAGGGGTAGGCAATGAGCAGTTCTTC. Its protein is CSRIGVGNEQFF.

Details on this clonotype: Just one base apart from a much larger clone, this may be a read error. The V and J genes are TRBV7-2 and TRBJ1-3, with 9 bases lining up with TRBD1. The CDR3 loop spans 18 amino acids. Germline V gene lookup returns CDR1 SGHTA and CDR2 FQGNSA. The CDR3 protein is CASSLARPGTGSGNTLYF. The CDR3 DNA sequence: TGTGCCAGCAGCTTAGCCCGTCCCGGGACAGGGTCCGGGAACACCCTATATTTT.

The chain links TRBV5-1 to TRBJ2-5, with 8 nucleotides matching TRBD2. With V trimmed by 4 bases and J by 9 bases, 17 bases remained unmatched. The CDR3 sequence is 16 residues long. The germline gives CDR1 SGHRS, CDR2 YFSETQ. As DNA, the CDR3 is TGCGCCAGCAGCCCGTCGCCCGCGGGGGGCGGCGAACCCCAGTACTTC. This gives the protein CASSPSPAGGGEPQYF. Drawing the rest from reference TRBV5-1 and TRBJ2-5, the complete variable domain is KAGVTQTPRYLIKTRGQQVTLSCSPISGHRSVSWYQQTPGQGLQFLFEYFSETQRNKGNFPGRFSGRQFSNSRSEMNVSTLELGDSALYLCASSPSPAGGGEPQYFGPGTRLLVL.

This clonotype was seen a handful of times. The chain has TRBV7-9 and TRBJ1-1; TRBD1 agrees at 7 bases. Germline values: CDR1 SEHNR, CDR2 FQNEAQ (reference sequence). This CDR3 spans 15 amino acids. Trimming took 5 bases from V and 4 from J; bases not matched to a gene: 10. The CDR3 sequence is CASSPGQPGGTEAFF. The CDR3 region has the DNA TGTGCCAGCAGCCCGGGACAGCCCGGCGGCACTGAAGCTTTCTTT.

This clonotype was seen a few times. The V call is TRBV19, the J call TRBJ2-7, with D perhaps assigned TRBD1 or TRBD2 (5 bases each). This CDR3 comprises 14 residues. The V end was cut by 1 base, the J end by 6 bases, with 13 bases between. Germline V gene sequence: CDR1 LNHDA, CDR2 SQIVND (reference sequence). CDR3 sequence reads: CASSIGRSGTEQYF. CDR3 coding DNA: TGTGCCAGTAGTATAGGAAGGTCCGGGACCGAGCAGTACTTC. Using reference TRBV19 and TRBJ2-7 for the parts outside the CDR3, the full variable domain is DGGITQSPKYLFRKEGQNVTLSCEQNLNHDAMYWYRQDPGQGLRLIYYSQIVNDFQKGDIAEGYSVSREKKESFPLTVTSAQKNPTAFYLCASSIGRSGTEQYFGPGTRLTVT.

The chain joins TRBV30 to TRBJ2-5; possibly TRBD1 or TRBD2 for D (5 bases each). V gave up 0 bases and J gave up 5 bases, with 16 bases separating them. Germline CDR1 reads GTSNPN; CDR2 reads SVGIG (reference sequence). The CDR3 extends over 15 amino acids. CDR3 loop: CAWSVGQVGGETQYF. The CDR3 DNA follows: TGTGCCTGGAGTGTGGGGCAAGTCGGCGGGGAGACCCAGTACTTC. Complete variable domain (other parts from reference TRBV30 and TRBJ2-5): SQTIHQWPATLVQPVGSPLSLECTVEGTSNPNLYWYRQAAGRGLQLLFYSVGIGQISSEVPQNLSASRPQDRQFILSSKKLLLSDSGFYLCAWSVGQVGGETQYFGPGTRLLVL.